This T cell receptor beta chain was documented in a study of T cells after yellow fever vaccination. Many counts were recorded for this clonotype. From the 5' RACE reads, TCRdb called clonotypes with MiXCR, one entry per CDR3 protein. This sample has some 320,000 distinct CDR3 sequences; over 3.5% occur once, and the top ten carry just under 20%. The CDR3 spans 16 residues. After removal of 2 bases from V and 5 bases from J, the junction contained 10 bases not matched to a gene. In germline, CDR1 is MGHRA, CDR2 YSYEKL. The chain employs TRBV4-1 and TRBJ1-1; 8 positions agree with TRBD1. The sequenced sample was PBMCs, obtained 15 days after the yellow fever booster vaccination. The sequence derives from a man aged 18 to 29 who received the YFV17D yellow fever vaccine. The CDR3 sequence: CASSQMALQGETEAFF. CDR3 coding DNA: TGCGCCAGCAGCCAAATGGCGTTACAGGGGGAGACTGAAGCTTTCTTT.